These 21 T cell receptor beta chains came from one sample sequenced in a study of blood T cell repertoires in COVID-19. The assay was immunoSEQ multiplex PCR, and TCRdb's table has in-frame clones only and misses some. The sample includes under 50,000 clones, over 75% seen only once; the top ten take roughly a third. Material for sequencing was peripheral blood. All receptors come from a man aged 70-80 years with active COVID-19.

V gene TRBV7-2 combines with J gene TRBJ2-5; 9 nucleotides agree with TRBD2. The CDR3 spans 16 residues. The V gene end was trimmed by 2 bases and the J gene end by 0 bases; junction bases not matched to a gene: 4. Germline CDR1 and CDR2: SGHTA and FQGNSA. The CDR3 bases are TGTGCCAGCAGCTTACTTAGCGGGAGTCACCAAGAGACCCAGTACTTC. This gives the protein CASSLLSGSHQETQYF. The full variable domain, rest sourced from reference TRBV7-2 and TRBJ2-5, is GAGVSQSPSNKVTEKGKDVELRCDPISGHTALYWYRQSLGQGLEFLIYFQGNSAPDKSGLPSDRFSAERTGGSVSTLTIQRTQQEDSAVYLCASSLLSGSHQETQYFGPGTRLLVL.

V is TRBV19 and J is TRBJ2-5; the match to TRBD2 covers 8 bases. CDR1 is LNHDA and CDR2 is SQIVND in the germline V gene (reference sequence). This CDR3 has 15 residues. V was clipped by 5 bases and J by 4 bases; unmatched bases: 9. For the CDR3, the DNA is TGTGCCAGTAGTTGGGTAGCGGGGACCTCAGAGACCCAGTACTTC. Encoded protein: CASSWVAGTSETQYF.

This chain links TRBV5-6 with TRBJ1-2; 7 nucleotides line up with TRBD1. V was clipped by 2 bases and J by 0 bases; unmatched bases: 4. Germline CDR1 SGHDT, CDR2 YYEEEE. The CDR3 is 15 amino acids. CDR3 residues: CASSFGDRPNYGYTF. Here the CDR3 DNA reads TGTGCCAGCAGCTTCGGGGACAGACCTAACTATGGCTACACCTTC.

J is TRBJ1-5 and V is TRBV6-1; TRBD1 might be the D (5 bases). The CDR3 length is 20 residues. V lost 2 bases and J 1 base, leaving 24 bases between the germline ends. Germline V gene sequence: CDR1 MNHNS, CDR2 SASEGT. The CDR3 sequence: CASSEILVLRALESNQPQHF. Here the CDR3 DNA reads TGTGCCAGCAGTGAAATCCTGGTCCTCAGGGCTTTGGAAAGCAATCAGCCCCAGCATTTT.

The chain joins TRBV7-9 to TRBJ1-5; TRBD1 might be the D (5 bases). Trimming removed 5 bases at V and 5 bases at J, with 10 bases between. The CDR3 has 13 residues. CDR1 is SEHNR, CDR2 FQNEAQ, per germline (reference sequence). DNA for the CDR3: TGTGCCAGCAGCCCCTGGGGGGATCAGCCCCAGCATTTT. Amino acids: CASSPWGDQPQHF.

The chain carries TRBV19 and TRBJ2-1; possible D gene TRBD2, 7 bases. The CDR3 has 17 amino acids. Germline CDR1 is LNHDA and CDR2 is SQIVND (reference sequence). V lost 3 bases and J 5 bases, leaving 20 bases between the germline ends. The CDR3 DNA reads as TGTGCCAGTAGTATTTCTAGGGGGGGGCCCCGAAACAATGAGCAGTTCTTC. Residues: CASSISRGGPRNNEQFF. Using reference TRBV19 and TRBJ2-1 for the parts outside the CDR3, the full variable domain is DGGITQSPKYLFRKEGQNVTLSCEQNLNHDAMYWYRQDPGQGLRLIYYSQIVNDFQKGDIAEGYSVSREKKESFPLTVTSAQKNPTAFYLCASSISRGGPRNNEQFFGPGTRLTVL.

The rearrangement uses TRBV7-2 and TRBJ2-3, with 11 bases lining up with TRBD2. Germline V gene sequence: CDR1 SGHTA, CDR2 FQGNSA. The junction had 8 bases not matched to a gene; V was cut back by 7 bases and J by 5 bases. The CDR3 has 15 residues. Written as DNA, the CDR3 is TGTGCCAGCATCGCCCAGCTAGCGGGGGGAGATACGCAGTATTTT. Translated: CASIAQLAGGDTQYF.

The chain links TRBV30 to TRBJ2-5; TRBD1 matches at 7 bases. J was trimmed by 5 bases and V by 6 bases; bases with no gene match: 9. The CDR3 length is 13 residues. Germline CDR1 and CDR2: GTSNPN and SVGIG (reference sequence). CDR3 in DNA: TGTGCCTGCATGAGGGGGCTAGGGGAGACCCAGTACTTC. Translation: CACMRGLGETQYF. Filled out from reference TRBV30 and TRBJ2-5, the complete variable domain reads SQTIHQWPATLVQPVGSPLSLECTVEGTSNPNLYWYRQAAGRGLQLLFYSVGIGQISSEVPQNLSASRPQDRQFILSSKKLLLSDSGFYLCACMRGLGETQYFGPGTRLLVL.

The chain carries TRBV27 and TRBJ2-3; tentative D call: TRBD2 (5 bases). Germline assignment: CDR1 MNHEY and CDR2 SMNVEV (reference sequence). The CDR3 spans 16 residues. V was clipped by 2 bases and J by 0 bases, with 12 bases between them. The chain's CDR3 is CASSLLTGSSTDTQYF. In DNA, the CDR3 is TGTGCCAGCAGTTTACTCACGGGATCTAGCACAGATACGCAGTATTTT.

The gene calls are TRBV4-2 and TRBJ1-2, with 9 bases aligning to TRBD1. This CDR3 spans 18 amino acids. Germline loops: CDR1 LGHNA, CDR2 YNFKEQ. V shed 1 base, J shed 9 bases, and the junction held 18 bases outside the gene matches. The CDR3 nucleotides are TGTGCCAGCAGCCAAGCTCGGGGGGTACCGGGACAGGGATCGAGCTACACCTTC. Translated: CASSQARGVPGQGSSYTF.

The J gene is TRBJ2-1, the V gene TRBV7-2, with a possible D match to TRBD1 (6 bases). The germline gives CDR1 SGHTA, CDR2 FQGNSA. V was shortened by 5 bases and J by 3 bases, with 14 bases between the two germline ends. This CDR3 region has 15 residues. CDR3 coding DNA: TGTGCCAGCAGCCAACAAGGACAGCTCTACAATGAGCAGTTCTTC. It codes for CASSQQGQLYNEQFF.

The chain joins TRBV6-5 to TRBJ2-2, with D possibly matching TRBD2 (6 bases). Germline V CDR1 and CDR2: MNHEY, SVGAGI. Trimming shortened V by 6 bases and J by 4 bases, and 12 bases separated the two germline ends. The CDR3 runs 14 residues. This CDR3 is CASRSGGFTGELFF. CDR3 DNA: TGTGCCAGCAGAAGTGGGGGGTTCACCGGGGAGCTGTTTTTT.

The rearrangement links TRBV10-3 to TRBJ1-6; TRBD1 aligns across 7 bases. Germline CDR1 is ENHRY and CDR2 is SYGVKD. J lost 8 bases, V lost 6 bases, and 10 bases had no gene match. The CDR3 is made up of 15 amino acids. The CDR3 reads CAISRGTARDSPLHF. The CDR3 DNA reads TGTGCCATCAGCCGAGGGACAGCGCGGGATTCACCCCTCCACTTT.

With regard to this clone: Relative to the germline gene, one junction end is altered; a read error may explain this. J is TRBJ1-5 and V is TRBV6-5; a weak D match, TRBD1 (6 bases). CDR1 is MNHEY and CDR2 is SVGAGI in the germline V gene. This CDR3 comprises 13 residues. CDR3 region: CASSQDSSQPQHF. In DNA, the CDR3 is TGTGCCAGCAGTCAGGACAGCAGTCAGCCCCAGCATTTT.

The chain combines TRBV11-2 with TRBJ2-3; 8 nucleotides line up with TRBD1. The CDR3 has 15 residues. V gave up 6 bases and J gave up 1 base; unmatched junction bases: 6. Germline V CDR1 and CDR2: SGHAT, FQNNGV. CDR3 residues: CASRINRGGTDTQYF. The DNA of the CDR3 is TGTGCCAGCAGAATAAACAGGGGGGGCACAGATACGCAGTATTTT.

V is TRBV7-2 and J is TRBJ1-1; 7 nucleotides match TRBD1. CDR1 and CDR2 (germline): SGHTA, FQGNSA. The CDR3 is 16 amino acids. Losses at the gene ends were 5 bases for V and 1 base for J; bases not matched to a gene: 10. The DNA of the CDR3 is TGTGCCAGCAGCAAAGAGGGGGCCAGGCGGAACACTGAAGCTTTCTTT. This encodes CASSKEGARRNTEAFF.

This clone was counted once. The chain couples TRBV5-8 to TRBJ1-5; a weak D match, TRBD1 (5 bases). V was shortened by 4 bases and J by 0 bases, with 14 bases between the two germline ends. Germline-derived CDR1 and CDR2 are SGHTS and YDEGEE. The CDR3 sequence is 16 residues long. The CDR3 bases are TGTGCCAGCAGCCGAGGAAGGGGCATTAGCAATCAGCCCCAGCATTTT. Its protein is CASSRGRGISNQPQHF.

The rearrangement uses TRBV7-9 and TRBJ2-1, with 7 bases lining up with TRBD1. V was pared by 4 bases and J by 8 bases, with 20 bases of the junction left unmatched. CDR1 SEHNR and CDR2 FQNEAQ come from the germline V gene (reference sequence). The CDR3 has 18 residues. DNA of the CDR3: TGTGCCAGCAGCTCCCAGGGGGAAACAGGGGCAGGAATGGATGAGCAGTTCTTC. It translates to CASSSQGETGAGMDEQFF.

This clone was counted a few times. V is TRBV7-9 and J is TRBJ1-2, with D perhaps TRBD1 (5 bases). CDR3 length: 15 amino acids. Germline V gene sequence: CDR1 SEHNR, CDR2 FQNEAQ (reference sequence). The ends were cut back, 1 base at V and 5 bases at J, with 14 bases in the middle. CDR3 nucleotide sequence: TGTGCCAGCAGCTTAGAAGACAGATCCCTATATGGCTACACCTTC. Its translation is CASSLEDRSLYGYTF.

Regarding this clone: A junction end diverges from the germline sequence, so it may reflect a read error. The genes are TRBV5-4 and TRBJ2-7; 7 nucleotides line up with TRBD2. The CDR3 is made up of 17 amino acids. Germline CDR1 SGHNT, CDR2 YYREEE (reference sequence). CDR3 nucleotides: TGTGCCAGCAGCTTGGGGTCTAGCGGAGGACCCAACTACGGGCAGTACTTC. Its protein is CASSLGSSGGPNYGQYF.

The CDR3 sequence is CASSTGLPNNEQFF. The CDR3 DNA reads as TGCGCCAGCAGCACGGGACTGCCAAACAATGAGCAGTTCTTC. The J gene is TRBJ2-1, the V gene TRBV5-1, with D possibly TRBD2 on 6 matching bases. The CDR3 is 14 residues long. Deletions cut 4 bases from V and 5 bases from J, with 13 bases between. From germline, CDR1 is SGHRS and CDR2 YFSETQ.